This is a list of T cell receptor beta chains from one sample in a study of early stage breast cancer tumors. The protocol was immunoSEQ multiplex PCR, while the TCRdb copy is restricted to in-frame clones and leaves out a portion. The sample lists 45,000 to 65,000 clones; about 77% were seen once. Sequenced: blood. The origin of the receptors is a person in their 40s with breast cancer. Both conserved end residues are part of each CDR3. D genes are given only for firm matches. The size entry is marked missing in some rows and otherwise reads once, few, many or a size class.

abundance	v_gene	j_gene	d_gene	CDR3nt	CDR3aa
.	TRBV5-5	TRBJ2-6	TRBD1	TGTGCCAGCAGCTGGGCCGGGACAGGGGGCTCTGGGGCCAACGTCCTGACTTTC	CASSWAGTGGSGANVLTF
.	TRBV10-3	TRBJ1-5	TRBD1	TGTGCCATCAGTGAGTCAGCAGGGGGCAGATATGGCAATCAGCCCCAGCATTTT	CAISESAGGRYGNQPQHF
.	TRBV27	TRBJ2-1	TRBD2	TGTGCCAGCAGTTTATTAGCTAGCGGGAGAGTCTCCTACAATGAGCAGTTCTTC	CASSLLASGRVSYNEQFF
medium-sized	TRBV4-1	TRBJ2-1	.	TGCGCCAGCAGCCAAGTTCAAGTCAACTTTGAGCAGTTCTTC	CASSQVQVNFEQFF
.	TRBV9	TRBJ2-7	.	TGTGCCAGCAGCTTAGGAGGGCTCCCGACCCACGAGCAGTACTTC	CASSLGGLPTHEQYF
.	TRBV6-5	TRBJ2-3	.	TGTGCCAGCAGTTACTCGGGCGGGAGCACAGATACGCAGTATTTT	CASSYSGGSTDTQYF
.	TRBV30	TRBJ2-3	TRBD2	TGTGCCTGGAACGGAATAGCGGGAAGTACAGATACGCAGTATTTT	CAWNGIAGSTDTQYF
.	TRBV11-2	TRBJ2-5	.	TGTGCCAGCAGCAGGAATTTGCAAGAGACCCAGTACTTC	CASSRNLQETQYF
.	TRBV18	TRBJ2-5	.	TGTGCCAGCTCACCCGCACAGCCTAAAGAGACCCAGTACTTC	CASSPAQPKETQYF
.	TRBV11-1	TRBJ2-7	.	TGTGCCAGCAGCCCCTCCCTCCCAGATTACGAGCAGTACTTC	CASSPSLPDYEQYF
.	TRBV5-1	TRBJ2-7	TRBD1	TGCGCCAGCAGCCCCGGGACAGGGTCAATACCGTCGGGGGAGCAGTACTTC	CASSPGTGSIPSGEQYF
.	TRBV10-1	TRBJ2-7	TRBD2	TGCGCCAGCAGTCCGGGACTATTGGGTAGTGAGCAGTACTTC	CASSPGLLGSEQYF
.	TRBV6-1	TRBJ1-3	TRBD1	TGTGCCAGCAGTGAACGACAGGGGGCGGTTGGAAACACCATATATTTT	CASSERQGAVGNTIYF
.	TRBV28	TRBJ2-1	TRBD2	TGTGCCAGCAGTTTATATGCTAGCGGGAAAGGGGAGCAGTTCTTC	CASSLYASGKGEQFF
.	TRBV7-7	TRBJ2-7	TRBD2	TGTGCTAGCAGCACAGGACTAGCGGGACAAAACTACGAGCAGTACTTC	CASSTGLAGQNYEQYF
.	TRBV19	TRBJ1-5	TRBD1	TGTGCCAGTAGGCGGACAGGGGGCGATAGCAATCAGCCCCAGCATTTT	CASRRTGGDSNQPQHF
.	TRBV6-5	TRBJ1-6	.	TGTGCCAGCAGTTATTCAGAACTCAATTCACCCCTCCACTTT	CASSYSELNSPLHF
.	TRBV7-2	TRBJ2-2	.	TGTGCCAGCGCTACGTATCTTAGTTCAGAGCTGTTTTTT	CASATYLSSELFF
.	TRBV7-8	TRBJ2-7	.	TGTGCCAGCAGCTTAGGGGCCTACGAGCAGTACTTC	CASSLGAYEQYF
.	TRBV19	TRBJ1-2	.	TGTGCCAGTAGTCAGAGAGGGTACTATGGCTACACCTTC	CASSQRGYYGYTF
.	TRBV11-2	TRBJ2-7	TRBD2	TGTGCCAGCAGCGACCCCAACAGCGGGAATGCCCACGAGCAGTACTTC	CASSDPNSGNAHEQYF
.	TRBV6-5	TRBJ2-3	.	TGTGCCAGCAGTACCGACATCGGGACTACGCAGTATTTT	CASSTDIGTTQYF
.	TRBV5-1	TRBJ2-6	TRBD1	TGCGCCAGCAGGAGACAGGGCGCCTCGGGGGCCAACGTCCTGACTTTC	CASRRQGASGANVLTF
.	TRBV6-5	TRBJ1-2	.	TGTGCCAGCAGTTATAGTCTCCCCCGCCTTTATGGCTACACCTTC	CASSYSLPRLYGYTF
.	TRBV11-3	TRBJ2-1	TRBD2	TGTGCCAGCAGCTGGGGGGGACCGAGCTCCTACAATGAGCAGTTCTTC	CASSWGGPSSYNEQFF
.	TRBV27	TRBJ2-2	TRBD2	TGTGCCAGCAGCTATAAAAAAGGACTAGCGGGAGGAAAGAACACCGGGGAGCTGTTTTTT	CASSYKKGLAGGKNTGELFF
few	TRBV4-1	TRBJ2-5	TRBD2	TGCGCCAGCAGCTCGGGACTAGCGGGTTCCCCCCAAGAGACCCAGTACTTC	CASSSGLAGSPQETQYF
.	TRBV7-2	TRBJ2-5	.	TGTGCCAGCAGCCCCGATGGGTGGGCACAAGAGACCCAGTACTTC	CASSPDGWAQETQYF
.	TRBV4-1	TRBJ2-3	.	TGCGCCAGCAGCCATGAGGGCAGGGCGTTAGATACGCAGTATTTT	CASSHEGRALDTQYF
.	TRBV6-4	TRBJ2-3	.	TGTGCCAGCAGTCTAAGCGGAAACACAGATACGCAGTATTTT	CASSLSGNTDTQYF
.	TRBV11-1	TRBJ2-3	.	TGTGCCAGCAGCTTCGACTTTACGCAGTATTTT	CASSFDFTQYF
once	TRBV7-3	TRBJ2-1	.	TGTGCCAGCAGCTTTTTCAGTTTCGATGAGCAGTTCTTC	CASSFFSFDEQFF
.	TRBV6-5	TRBJ2-2	.	TGTGCCAGCAGTTCCGTCGCGAACACCGGGGAGCTGTTTTTT	CASSSVANTGELFF
.	TRBV30	TRBJ2-2	TRBD2	TGTGCCTGGAGTGTCGAGACTAGCGCGAACACCGGGGAGCTGTTTTTT	CAWSVETSANTGELFF
.	TRBV7-8	TRBJ2-5	.	TGTGCCAGCATCCTAACCCCGGGCAGGGAAGAGACCCAGTACTTC	CASILTPGREETQYF
.	TRBV6-6	TRBJ2-3	.	TGTGCCAGCAGTTACTCGATGGGGGATACGCAGTATTTT	CASSYSMGDTQYF
.	TRBV7-8	TRBJ1-2	.	TGTGCCAGCAGCCGGACAGTCAACTATGGCTACACCTTC	CASSRTVNYGYTF
.	TRBV2	TRBJ2-7	TRBD1	TGTGCCAGCAGATACCTACAGGGGTCCTCCTACGAGCAGTACTTC	CASRYLQGSSYEQYF
.	TRBV11-2	TRBJ2-1	.	TGTGCCAGCAGCTTCGCCCAGTACAATGAGCAGTTCTTC	CASSFAQYNEQFF
.	TRBV7-2	TRBJ1-3	.	TGTGCCAGCAGCAACAGCCGACCGGACAGAAAAGGAAACACCATATATTTT	CASSNSRPDRKGNTIYF
.	TRBV7-8	TRBJ2-3	TRBD2	TGTGCCAGCAGCCAAGATCTAGCGGGAGGGCCAGATACGCAGTATTTT	CASSQDLAGGPDTQYF
.	TRBV5-8	TRBJ1-2	.	TGTGCCAGCAGCTTAGGTGGGCCTCTCACTGGAGGGGATAACTATGGCTACACCTTC	CASSLGGPLTGGDNYGYTF
.	TRBV6-5	TRBJ1-3	.	TGTGCCAGCAGGGTTGAAGAGGGCTTTGGAAACACCATATATTTT	CASRVEEGFGNTIYF
.	TRBV2	TRBJ2-2	TRBD2	TGTGCCAGCGGGGCACTAGCGGGATCTGCCGGGGAGCTGTTTTTT	CASGALAGSAGELFF
.	TRBV5-1	TRBJ2-6	TRBD2	TGCGCCAGCAGCCCCTCCTCGGGGGGCTCTGGGGCCAACGTCCTGACTTTC	CASSPSSGGSGANVLTF
.	TRBV10-3	TRBJ2-7	.	TGTGCCATCAGTGAGTCAGGGGACACCTCCTACGAGCAGTACTTC	CAISESGDTSYEQYF